The 29 T cell receptor beta chains below all came from one sample that was sequenced in a study of CD8 T cells in Susac syndrome. A quantity of roughly 0.5 to 1 ug RNA underwent reverse transcription using random hexamers. TCRdb itself ran the immunoSEQ multiplex PCR reads through MiXCR, one entry per CDR3 protein. The sample has about 150,000 distinct CDR3 sequences, around 95% seen once. The specimen sequenced was CD8+ T cells from PBMCs. The receptors were sampled from a human donor with multiple sclerosis.

V gene TRBV7-6 combines with J gene TRBJ1-5; D gene ambiguous. V was shortened by 4 bases and J by 5 bases, with 18 bases between the two germline ends. In germline, CDR1 is SGHVS, CDR2 FNYEAQ. The CDR3 is 16 amino acids. The CDR3 loop reads CASSSTAGEVDQPQHF. CDR3 nucleotide sequence: TGTGCCAGCAGCTCCACGGCCGGGGAGGTGGATCAGCCCCAGCATTTT.

V and J are TRBV5-1 and TRBJ2-7; D is perhaps TRBD1 (6 bases). The V end was cut by 0 bases, the J end by 2 bases, with 12 bases between. The germline V gene encodes CDR1 SGHRS and CDR2 YFSETQ. The CDR3 totals 15 residues. DNA for the CDR3: TGCGCCAGCAGCTTGGTGGAGACAGGAGCCTACGAGCAGTACTTC. Protein sequence: CASSLVETGAYEQYF.

V gene TRBV12-3 or TRBV12-4 combines with J gene TRBJ2-1; 9 bases are a match to TRBD2. The trim removed 7 bases at V and 10 bases at J, leaving 20 bases unmatched. This CDR3 is built from 17 residues. CDR3 DNA sequence: TGTGCCAGCACCATGGGGGTCCCGGGACTAGCCGGCAACGAGCAGTTCTTC. This translates into CASTMGVPGLAGNEQFF.

The rearrangement uses TRBV20-1 and TRBJ2-1, with 8 bases aligning to TRBD2. The CDR3 is 14 residues long. J was trimmed by 9 bases and V by 6 bases; bases with no gene match: 13. CDR1 and CDR2 (germline): DFQATT, SNEGSKA (reference sequence). The CDR3 DNA reads as TGCAGTGCCCGGGGGGGCCGCGTTATCGGTGAGCAGTTCTTC. Its translation is CSARGGRVIGEQFF.

This sequence joins TRBV27 and TRBJ1-5, with D possibly matching TRBD1 (6 bases). Trimming took off 3 bases at V and 9 bases at J, with 15 bases between the two ends. The CDR3 length is 14 residues. From germline, CDR1 is MNHEY and CDR2 SMNVEV (reference sequence). The CDR3 coding sequence is TGTGCCAGCAGTTTCCAGGCAGGGGAAGTGCCCCAGCATTTT. Its protein product is CASSFQAGEVPQHF.

The V call is TRBV12-3 or TRBV12-4, the J call TRBJ2-7, with unresolved D. The CDR3 has 13 residues. V lost 3 bases, J lost 5 bases, and 11 bases lay in between. Written as DNA, the CDR3 is TGTGCCAGCAGTTTCCCACCGCCCAACGAGCAGTACTTC. Translated: CASSFPPPNEQYF.

V usage is TRBV5-4 and J usage is TRBJ2-3; 9 bases are shared with TRBD2. The ends lost 4 bases at V and 0 bases at J; junction bases unmatched: 12. The CDR3 totals 18 residues. CDR1 SGHNT and CDR2 YYREEE come from the germline V gene (reference sequence). CDR3 nucleotides: TGTGCCAGCAGCCCCTCAGGCGCTAGCGGGGTTAGCACAGATACGCAGTATTTT. Protein: CASSPSGASGVSTDTQYF.

The rearrangement links TRBV27 to TRBJ1-1; D is perhaps TRBD1 (5 bases). Trimming took off 0 bases at V and 7 bases at J, with 18 bases between the two ends. The CDR3 is 16 amino acids. In germline, CDR1 is MNHEY, CDR2 SMNVEV (reference sequence). The CDR3 protein is CASSLSGRAAGDEAFF. The CDR3 nucleotides read TGTGCCAGCAGTTTATCAGGCAGGGCGGCGGGGGATGAAGCTTTCTTT.

CDR3 DNA sequence: TGTGCCAGCAGTGAAGTTCCGGACTACGAGCAGTACTTC. Its translation is CASSEVPDYEQYF. The gene calls are TRBV6-1 and TRBJ2-7; D is unclear. Trimming pared 1 base from V and 3 bases from J, leaving 7 bases between. CDR1 and CDR2 (germline): MNHNS, SASEGT. This CDR3 is built from 13 residues.

As regards this clonotype: The junction and the germline gene differ at one end; a read error may be behind it. J is TRBJ2-2 and V is TRBV27; D is perhaps TRBD1 or TRBD2 (6 bases each). The CDR3 runs to 16 residues. CDR1 is MNHEY, CDR2 SMNVEV, per germline (reference sequence). CDR3 DNA sequence: TGTGCCAGCGGTTTTAAGGGGGGCCCGAACACCGGGGAGCTGTTTTTT. Its translation: CASGFKGGPNTGELFF.

The V call is TRBV30, the J call TRBJ2-7, with D unresolved. V lost 3 bases and J 7 bases, leaving 7 bases between the germline ends. Germline V gene lookup returns CDR1 GTSNPN and CDR2 SVGIG (reference sequence). The CDR3 is 10 amino acids. CDR3 in amino acids: CAWRGVEQYF. The CDR3 DNA follows: TGTGCCTGGAGGGGCGTTGAGCAGTACTTC.

The chain joins TRBV20-1 to TRBJ2-3; D is perhaps TRBD2 (7 bases). This CDR3 has 15 amino acids. Germline V gene data show CDR1 as DFQATT and CDR2 as SNEGSKA (reference sequence). Trimming shortened V by 0 bases and J by 0 bases, and 10 bases separated the two germline ends. CDR3: CSAREAGASTDTQYF. The CDR3 DNA is TGCAGTGCTAGAGAGGCGGGGGCTAGCACAGATACGCAGTATTTT.

V is TRBV29-1 and J is TRBJ1-5, with TRBD1 matching 8 bases. V shed 6 bases and J 6 bases; nucleotides not matched to a gene: 7. CDR3 length equals 13 residues. CDR1 is SQVTM, CDR2 ANQGSEA, per germline. The CDR3 bases are TGCAGCGTGGCCCTTGGGACAGGTCAGCCCCAGCATTTT. It translates to CSVALGTGQPQHF.

The chain joins TRBV6-5 to TRBJ2-2; no definite D call. Germline V gene data show CDR1 as MNHEY and CDR2 as SVGAGI. CDR3 length: 14 amino acids. V was cut by 2 bases and J by 0 bases, with 4 bases left in between. The CDR3 DNA reads TGTGCCAGCAGTTACGGGGCGAACACCGGGGAGCTGTTTTTT. It translates to CASSYGANTGELFF.

This clonotype was seen once. The chain has TRBV27 and TRBJ2-1; 7 nucleotides agree with TRBD1. The CDR3 contains 15 residues. Germline-derived CDR1 and CDR2 are MNHEY and SMNVEV (reference sequence). J lost 7 bases, V lost 3 bases, and 9 bases had no gene match. In DNA, the CDR3 is TGTGCCAGCAGTTTGGGACAGTACATGGGGAATGAGCAGTTCTTC. It translates to CASSLGQYMGNEQFF.

This chain links TRBV12-3 or TRBV12-4 with TRBJ1-2; a weak D match, TRBD1 (5 bases). This CDR3 is built from 15 residues. Trimming stripped 3 bases from V and 4 bases from J, with 15 bases between. The CDR3 loop is CASSLGGVGGYGYTF. CDR3 DNA: TGTGCCAGCAGTTTGGGGGGTGTTGGTGGCTATGGCTACACCTTC.

This clonotype has more than one count but fewer than ten. This chain links TRBV19 with TRBJ2-7, with TRBD1 matching over 8 bases. The CDR3 runs 13 residues. The germline CDR1 and CDR2 sequences are LNHDA and SQIVND (reference sequence). J gave up 5 bases and V 5 bases, and 5 bases lay outside the gene matches. CDR3 coding DNA: TGTGCCAGTAGTTTACGACAGGGGCACGAGCAGTACGTC. This encodes CASSLRQGHEQYV.

The chain links TRBV2 to TRBJ1-2; TRBD1 matches at 7 bases. There are 12 residues in the CDR3. V lost 9 bases to trimming and J lost 2 bases; unmatched junction nucleotides: 3. The V gene's germline CDR1 is SNHLY and CDR2 FYNNEI. In nucleotides, the CDR3 is TGTGCCAGTTTGACAGGGAACTATGGCTACACCTTC. Amino acids: CASLTGNYGYTF.

This clonotype was seen only once. This chain links TRBV6-1 with TRBJ2-7, with D perhaps being TRBD1 or TRBD2 (6 bases each). CDR3 length: 17 amino acids. CDR1 and CDR2 from the germline V gene are MNHNS and SASEGT. The V end lost 7 bases, the J end lost 0 bases, and 22 bases lay between the germline ends. For the CDR3, the DNA is TGTGCCAGCACCTCCCCATCGGGGGCATGGAGCTCCTACGAGCAGTACGTC. This gives the protein CASTSPSGAWSSYEQYV.

The chain uses TRBV15 and TRBJ2-7, with D possibly matching TRBD2 (5 bases). Per the germline V gene, CDR1 is LNHNV and CDR2 is YYDKDF (reference sequence). Trimming removed 5 bases at V and 2 bases at J, with 7 bases between. This CDR3 spans 12 amino acids. The CDR3, as DNA: TGTGCCACCAGCGTCGGGACCTACGAGCAGTACTTC. Its translation: CATSVGTYEQYF.

V is TRBV27 and J is TRBJ1-1, with D hard to call. The V gene's germline CDR1 is MNHEY and CDR2 SMNVEV (reference sequence). This CDR3 has 13 amino acids. V shed 5 bases and J shed 4 bases, with 11 bases lying between them. The CDR3 reads CASSPPSGTEAFF. CDR3 DNA sequence: TGTGCCAGCAGTCCGCCGAGCGGCACTGAAGCTTTCTTT.

This CDR3 reads CAWSPTVNTEAFF. The CDR3 DNA reads TGTGCCTGGTCCCCGACAGTGAACACTGAAGCTTTCTTT. This rearrangement joins TRBV30 to TRBJ1-1, with a weak D call TRBD1 (5 bases). Germline lookup yields CDR1 GTSNPN and CDR2 SVGIG (reference sequence). This CDR3 contains 13 residues. V lost 5 bases, J lost 0 bases, and 10 bases lay in between.

This chain connects TRBV7-9 to TRBJ1-2; 8 bases line up with TRBD1. The CDR3 extends over 13 amino acids. The junction had 5 bases not matched to a gene; V was cut back by 5 bases and J by 6 bases. Germline V gene data show CDR1 as SEHNR and CDR2 as FQNEAQ (reference sequence). The CDR3 coding sequence is TGTGCCAGCAGCCGGACAGGGTCCCATGGCTACACCTTC. This sequence encodes CASSRTGSHGYTF.

The chain combines TRBV30 with TRBJ1-2, with a weak D call TRBD1 (6 bases). V was clipped by 1 base and J by 1 base, with 13 bases between them. This CDR3 comprises 15 residues. CDR1 and CDR2 (germline): GTSNPN, SVGIG (reference sequence). CDR3 coding DNA: TGTGCCTGGAGTGACGACAGGTTTAGTAACTATGGCTACACCTTC. As protein: CAWSDDRFSNYGYTF.

The chain employs TRBV20-1 and TRBJ1-1, with D perhaps matching TRBD1 (6 bases). This CDR3 is 15 amino acids long. The ends were cut back, 4 bases at V and 5 bases at J, with 20 bases in the middle. The germline CDR1 and CDR2 sequences are DFQATT and SNEGSKA (reference sequence). The CDR3 DNA is TGCAGTGCTACTCAGGGTCAGGGGAGTCGTACTGAAGCTTTCTTT. Translated: CSATQGQGSRTEAFF.

The gene calls are TRBV29-1 and TRBJ1-1; D is ambiguous. This CDR3 spans 17 amino acids. Looked up from germline, CDR1 is SQVTM and CDR2 is ANQGSEA. Trimming took 7 bases from V and 1 from J, leaving 25 bases between them. The chain's CDR3 is CSARPGDPVLWNTEAFF. DNA of the CDR3: TGCAGCGCAAGGCCGGGCGACCCGGTTTTGTGGAACACTGAAGCTTTCTTT.

The gene calls are TRBV27 and TRBJ2-5; TRBD2 matches 7 bases. The CDR3 runs 18 residues. Germline V gene lookup returns CDR1 MNHEY and CDR2 SMNVEV (reference sequence). Trimming removed 6 bases from V and 0 bases from J; junction bases left unmatched: 16. This chain's CDR3 is CASRVTGGFPSYQETQYF. CDR3 nucleotide sequence: TGTGCCAGCAGAGTCACGGGAGGATTCCCTTCTTACCAAGAGACCCAGTACTTC.

The V gene is TRBV18, the J gene TRBJ2-1, with D perhaps being TRBD1 or TRBD2 (5 bases each). Germline V gives CDR1 KGHSH, CDR2 LQKENI. This CDR3 comprises 14 residues. V was shortened by 2 bases and J by 2 bases, with 7 bases between the two germline ends. Written as DNA, the CDR3 is TGTGCCAGCTCACCAGGGACGGCCTACAATGAGCAGTTCTTC. Translation: CASSPGTAYNEQFF.

This chain links TRBV25-1 with TRBJ2-2; D might be TRBD2 (6 bases). The V gene's germline CDR1 is MGHDK and CDR2 SYGVNS. This CDR3 has 16 amino acids. V was cut by 3 bases and J by 3 bases, with 14 bases left in between. The DNA for the CDR3 is TGTGCCAGCAGTGACGGGGGACTTGGGGACACCGGGGAGCTGTTTTTT. Protein sequence: CASSDGGLGDTGELFF.